These 32 T cell receptor beta chains came from one sample sequenced in a study of blood T cells in healthy people across ages. A J-beta primer mix and a sample-barcoded 5' primer were used in a second PCR of roughly 6 to 11 cycles. From the 5' RACE reads, TCRdb called clonotypes with MiXCR, one entry per CDR3 protein. The repertoire consists of 1.5 million to 2 million distinct CDR3 sequences, with about 50% occurring once and the leading ten covering roughly 2%. Sequenced: blood. The receptors stem from a middle-aged woman in good health.

Of note for this clonotype: This CDR3 is missing its conserved last phenylalanine or tryptophan, likely due to a read error. V usage is TRBV4-2 and J usage is TRBJ2-5; 7 nucleotides align to TRBD1. The CDR3 is 19 residues long. Unmatched junction bases numbered 19, after V lost 4 bases and J lost 2 bases. Germline V lookup: CDR1 LGHNA, CDR2 YNFKEQ. The CDR3, as DNA: TGTGCCAGCAGCCGTCCGGTATTTTACGACAGGGAGTCTCAAGAGACCCAGTACGTC. This encodes CASSRPVFYDRESQETQYV.

The chain uses TRBV11-2 and TRBJ2-7; TRBD1 might be the D (6 bases). CDR3 length equals 14 residues. V was pared by 4 bases and J by 7 bases, with 17 bases between. CDR1 SGHAT and CDR2 FQNNGV come from the germline V gene. The CDR3 nucleotides read TGTGCCAGCAGCTACGAGGGGGTAGGGAATGAGCAGTACTTC. Translation gives CASSYEGVGNEQYF. Full variable domain (missing parts from reference TRBV11-2 and TRBJ2-7): EAGVAQSPRYKIIEKRQSVAFWCNPISGHATLYWYQQILGQGPKLLIQFQNNGVVDDSQLPKDRFSAERLKGVDSTLKIQPAKLEDSAVYLCASSYEGVGNEQYFGPGTRLTVT.

This chain links TRBV7-2 with TRBJ2-7, with D possibly matching TRBD1 (7 bases). The V end was cut by 1 base, the J end by 3 bases, with 16 bases between. The CDR3 contains 16 residues. Germline V lookup: CDR1 SGHTA, CDR2 FQGNSA. The chain's CDR3 is CASSLVRSGGRYEQYF. DNA of the CDR3: TGTGCCAGCAGCTTAGTCCGGTCAGGGGGGCGCTACGAGCAGTACTTC.

V gene TRBV7-2 combines with J gene TRBJ1-1; the match to TRBD1 covers 8 bases. V lost 7 bases to trimming and J lost 0 bases; unmatched junction nucleotides: 10. This CDR3 has 16 amino acids. CDR1 is SGHTA and CDR2 is FQGNSA in the germline V gene. The CDR3 loop is CASIVIGTGMNTEAFF. Here the CDR3 DNA reads TGTGCCAGCATCGTTATTGGGACAGGCATGAACACTGAAGCTTTCTTT. Full variable domain (outside the CDR3, taken from reference TRBV7-2 and TRBJ1-1): GAGVSQSPSNKVTEKGKDVELRCDPISGHTALYWYRQSLGQGLEFLIYFQGNSAPDKSGLPSDRFSAERTGGSVSTLTIQRTQQEDSAVYLCASIVIGTGMNTEAFFGQGTRLTVV.

This clonotype was seen once. The chain employs TRBV7-8 and TRBJ2-1; 7 nucleotides match TRBD2. The CDR3 runs 20 residues. The trim removed 2 bases at V and 4 bases at J, leaving 20 bases unmatched. Germline V CDR1 and CDR2: SGHVS, FQNEAQ. CDR3 sequence reads: CASSLTISLTHGTIYNEQFF. The CDR3 DNA follows: TGTGCCAGCAGCTTAACCATCTCTCTAACACACGGGACTATTTACAATGAGCAGTTCTTC.

The rearrangement joins TRBV28 to TRBJ1-2; D ambiguous. Trimming shortened V by 8 bases and J by 8 bases, and 15 bases separated the two germline ends. From germline, CDR1 is MDHEN and CDR2 SYDVKM. The CDR3 is 12 residues long. The CDR3, as DNA: TGTGCCAGCGTGGCGCCGGGAAGCGGCTACACCTTC. The encoded protein is CASVAPGSGYTF.

The gene calls are TRBV4-2 and TRBJ1-1, with unresolved D. The V end lost 0 bases, the J end lost 0 bases, and 8 bases lay between the germline ends. The germline CDR1 and CDR2 sequences are LGHNA and YNFKEQ. The CDR3 has 15 residues. DNA of the CDR3: TGTGCCAGCAGCCAAGAGCCCGGGATGAACACTGAAGCTTTCTTT. Protein sequence: CASSQEPGMNTEAFF.

This chain uses TRBV12-3 or TRBV12-4 with TRBJ2-5; D is possibly TRBD2 (6 bases). This CDR3 is 13 amino acids long. V was shortened by 6 bases and J by 11 bases, with 19 bases between the two germline ends. CDR3 amino acids: CASSTPLAYGQYF. The CDR3, as DNA: TGTGCCAGCAGCACCCCGCTAGCGTACGGGCAGTACTTC.

The chain links TRBV2 to TRBJ2-1; D is unclear. Germline V gene data show CDR1 as SNHLY and CDR2 as FYNNEI. V gave up 8 bases and J gave up 6 bases, with 11 bases separating them. CDR3 length equals 12 residues. CDR3 amino acids: CASYRNANEQFF. The DNA for the CDR3 is TGTGCCAGCTACAGAAACGCCAATGAGCAGTTCTTC. The full variable domain, completed using reference TRBV2 and TRBJ2-1, is EPEVTQTPSHQVTQMGQEVILRCVPISNHLYFYWYRQILGQKVEFLVSFYNNEISEKSEIFDDQFSVERPDGSNFTLKIRSTKLEDSAMYFCASYRNANEQFFGPGTRLTVL.

The chain carries TRBV7-2 and TRBJ2-3; D is ambiguous. The CDR3 is made up of 15 amino acids. V was cut by 0 bases and J by 1 base, with 8 bases left in between. CDR1 and CDR2 from the germline V gene are SGHTA and FQGNSA. DNA for the CDR3: TGTGCCAGCAGCTTAGCGAATGGCGGCACAGATACGCAGTATTTT. This encodes CASSLANGGTDTQYF.

The count of this clonotype is one. The gene calls are TRBV18 and TRBJ2-3; 7 positions agree with TRBD1. V shed 0 bases and J 3 bases; nucleotides not matched to a gene: 6. The CDR3 length is 16 residues. CDR1 and CDR2 from the germline V gene are KGHSH and LQKENI. This CDR3 reads CASSPPNAGGTDTQYF. The CDR3 DNA reads TGTGCCAGCTCACCACCGAACGCAGGGGGAACAGATACGCAGTATTTT.

The chain joins TRBV20-1 to TRBJ1-2; D not resolved. In germline, CDR1 is DFQATT, CDR2 SNEGSKA (reference sequence). The CDR3 covers 12 residues. The ends were cut back, 3 bases at V and 12 bases at J, with 17 bases in the middle. For the CDR3, the DNA is TGCAGTGCTAGGGCAGCCGAGACCCACCACACCTTC. Amino acids: CSARAAETHHTF.

In its sample, this clonotype was seen a few times. The chain has TRBV29-1 and TRBJ2-1; D not resolved. This CDR3 region has 11 residues. Trimming took 6 bases from V and 4 from J, leaving 7 bases between them. In germline, CDR1 is SQVTM, CDR2 ANQGSEA. CDR3 region: CSVKTYNEQFF. In nucleotides, the CDR3 is TGCAGCGTCAAAACTTACAATGAGCAGTTCTTC.

Ten or more counts support this clonotype. As DNA, the CDR3 is TGCGCCAGCAGCCAAGCGGACAGGTCCTACGAGCAGTACTTC. Amino acids: CASSQADRSYEQYF. The chain combines TRBV4-1 with TRBJ2-7, with TRBD1 matching 7 bases. This CDR3 spans 14 amino acids. Germline lookup yields CDR1 MGHRA and CDR2 YSYEKL. Losses at the gene ends were 1 base for V and 1 base for J; bases not matched to a gene: 1.

This chain connects TRBV13 to TRBJ1-2; maybe TRBD1 (5 bases). The CDR3 spans 14 residues. Germline V gene lookup returns CDR1 PRHDT and CDR2 FYEKMQ (reference sequence). Trimming removed 4 bases from V and 8 bases from J, with 17 bases in between. CDR3 sequence: CASSYPSGVEGYTF. The CDR3 nucleotides read TGTGCCAGCAGCTACCCGTCGGGGGTAGAGGGCTACACCTTC.

This clonotype turned up a few times. The rearrangement links TRBV19 to TRBJ2-5; 8 positions agree with TRBD2. The CDR3 is 18 residues long. V dropped 5 bases and J dropped 1; count of bases not matched to a gene: 15. Per the germline V gene, CDR1 is LNHDA and CDR2 is SQIVND (reference sequence). CDR3 in amino acids: CASSPGRGSGGLQETQYF. The CDR3, as DNA: TGTGCCAGTAGTCCCGGCCGGGGAAGCGGGGGCCTCCAAGAGACCCAGTACTTC.

The chain links TRBV27 to TRBJ1-4, with D unresolved. V lost 5 bases and J lost 10, with 20 bases in between. Germline-derived CDR1 and CDR2 are MNHEY and SMNVEV (reference sequence). This CDR3 region has 15 residues. CDR3 DNA sequence: TGTGCCAGCAGTGGTCCTCCGACTACTTACGGAAAACTGTTTTTT. Amino acids: CASSGPPTTYGKLFF.

The V call is TRBV20-1, the J call TRBJ2-7, with 7 bases matching TRBD1. The CDR3 has 14 amino acids. Germline loops: CDR1 DFQATT, CDR2 SNEGSKA (reference sequence). V lost 5 bases to trimming and J lost 4 bases; unmatched junction nucleotides: 11. This CDR3 reads CSAWESRDSYEQYF. The CDR3 coding sequence is TGCAGTGCTTGGGAGTCCCGGGACAGTTACGAGCAGTACTTC.

This chain joins TRBV7-2 and TRBJ2-7; the match to TRBD2 covers 9 bases. V was clipped by 5 bases and J by 9 bases; unmatched bases: 8. CDR1 is SGHTA, CDR2 FQGNSA, per germline. The CDR3 length is 13 residues. Here the CDR3 DNA reads TGTGCCAGCAGCGTAAAGCGGGGGGCTGTGCAGTACTTC. This gives the protein CASSVKRGAVQYF.

The chain links TRBV3-1 to TRBJ2-5, with D tentatively TRBD1 (6 bases). Per the germline V gene, CDR1 is LGHDT and CDR2 is YNNKEL (reference sequence). V dropped 3 bases and J dropped 1 base, with 15 bases sitting between them. This CDR3 has 16 residues. CDR3 residues: CASSHLTGTLQETQYF. CDR3 DNA: TGTGCCAGCAGCCACCTCACCGGGACACTCCAAGAGACCCAGTACTTC.

This clonotype was seen only a few times. V and J are TRBV12-3 or TRBV12-4 and TRBJ2-5, with 7 bases aligning to TRBD1. V shed 5 bases and J 11 bases; nucleotides not matched to a gene: 14. CDR3 length: 14 amino acids. As DNA, the CDR3 is TGTGCCAGCAGTCAGGGACAGCTGATGACCGGGCAGTACTTC. Translating gives CASSQGQLMTGQYF.

This clonotype was observed a handful of times. V gene TRBV12-3 or TRBV12-4 combines with J gene TRBJ2-5, with 9 bases matching TRBD1. There are 22 residues in the CDR3. The V and J ends lost 4 bases and 5 bases, in that order; junction bases with no gene match: 29. CDR3 coding DNA: TGTGCCAGCAGTTCCTCACAGGGGGCGCAGGTACTGGTGACCGACTACCTTGAGACCCAGTACTTC. Encoded protein: CASSSSQGAQVLVTDYLETQYF.

This clonotype was seen just once. The genes are TRBV12-3 or TRBV12-4 and TRBJ1-6; maybe TRBD1 (5 bases). The V gene lost 5 bases and the J gene lost 10 bases, with 15 bases spanning the gap. The CDR3 covers 14 residues. In nucleotides, the CDR3 is TGTGCCAGCAGTGCGACAGTGAGGAAGTCACCCCTCCACTTT. Amino acids: CASSATVRKSPLHF.

This clonotype was found a few times. The genes are TRBV27 and TRBJ2-5, with D perhaps TRBD2 (5 bases). Trimming took off 1 base at V and 5 bases at J, with 8 bases between the two ends. In germline, CDR1 is MNHEY, CDR2 SMNVEV (reference sequence). This CDR3 is built from 13 residues. The chain's CDR3 is CASSLFAGETQYF. CDR3 bases: TGTGCCAGCAGTTTATTTGCGGGCGAGACCCAGTACTTC.

This chain joins TRBV7-2 and TRBJ2-4, with no clear D. Germline assignment: CDR1 SGHTA and CDR2 FQGNSA. V was clipped by 2 bases and J by 0 bases, with 5 bases between them. The CDR3 extends over 14 amino acids. The CDR3 region has the DNA TGTGCCAGCAGCTTACAAATAGCCAAAAACATTCAGTACTTC. This codes for CASSLQIAKNIQYF.

The rearrangement links TRBV7-2 to TRBJ2-3, with D perhaps TRBD1 or TRBD2 (5 bases each). Trimming took 0 bases from V and 0 from J, leaving 10 bases between them. The CDR3 is made up of 16 amino acids. Germline V gene sequence: CDR1 SGHTA, CDR2 FQGNSA. The CDR3 protein is CASSLAPGRSTDTQYF. CDR3 nucleotide sequence: TGTGCCAGCAGCTTAGCACCGGGGCGAAGCACAGATACGCAGTATTTT.

The chain links TRBV5-1 to TRBJ1-2; D is perhaps TRBD1 (5 bases). Germline CDR1 SGHRS, CDR2 YFSETQ. Trimming cost V 0 bases and J 4 bases, with 13 bases left between them. CDR3 length: 15 amino acids. The CDR3 spells CASSLAQGEVYGYTF. CDR3 nucleotide sequence: TGCGCCAGCAGCTTGGCGCAGGGAGAGGTCTATGGCTACACCTTC.

The chain recombines TRBV7-2 with TRBJ2-1, with D tentatively TRBD1 (6 bases). The V and J ends lost 2 bases and 8 bases respectively, with 19 bases between them. The germline CDR1 and CDR2 sequences are SGHTA and FQGNSA. This CDR3 is built from 16 residues. CDR3 protein: CASSLLGQGRWDEQFF. The CDR3 DNA sequence: TGTGCCAGCAGCTTACTAGGGCAGGGGAGATGGGATGAGCAGTTCTTC.

This clonotype was observed a few times. This rearrangement joins TRBV7-9 to TRBJ2-1; no definite D call. This CDR3 has 15 residues. CDR1 is SEHNR and CDR2 is FQNEAQ in the germline V gene (reference sequence). V was pared by 1 base and J by 8 bases, with 15 bases between. The CDR3: CASSLGASRIDEQFF. The CDR3 region has the DNA TGTGCCAGCAGCTTAGGGGCCAGCCGAATTGATGAGCAGTTCTTC.

A few counts support this clonotype. The gene calls are TRBV5-5 and TRBJ2-1, with a possible D match to TRBD2 (7 bases). CDR1 and CDR2 (germline): SGHKS, YYEKEE (reference sequence). The CDR3 has 18 amino acids. Between the trimmed V and J ends, which lost 4 bases and 2 bases, there was a span of 22 bases. The CDR3 spells CASSVGGGGPLAYNEQFF. Written as DNA, the CDR3 is TGTGCCAGCAGCGTCGGGGGAGGGGGGCCCTTGGCCTACAATGAGCAGTTCTTC. The full variable domain, with the rest looked up from reference TRBV5-5 and TRBJ2-1, is DAGVTQSPTHLIKTRGQQVTLRCSPISGHKSVSWYQQVLGQGPQFIFQYYEKEERGRGNFPDRFSARQFPNYSSELNVNALLLGDSALYLCASSVGGGGPLAYNEQFFGPGTRLTVL.

This clonotype was seen only a few times. The chain employs TRBV11-2 and TRBJ2-5; 9 positions match TRBD2. The CDR3 loop spans 15 amino acids. Germline lookup yields CDR1 SGHAT and CDR2 FQNNGV. Unmatched junction bases numbered 6, after V lost 3 bases and J lost 4 bases. CDR3 nucleotides: TGTGCCAGCAGCTTCCTAGCGGGGAGGCGAGAGACCCAGTACTTC. This sequence encodes CASSFLAGRRETQYF.

V is TRBV9 and J is TRBJ2-7; the D gene is possibly TRBD2 (6 bases). The better agreement between TRBJ2-5 and the DNA end casts doubt on the J call. Germline lookup yields CDR1 SGDLS and CDR2 YYNGEE. The CDR3 spans 14 residues. The CDR3 is CASSGLFGGETQYF. CDR3 coding DNA: TGTGCCAGCAGCGGACTTTTTGGGGGGGAGACCCAGTACTTC.